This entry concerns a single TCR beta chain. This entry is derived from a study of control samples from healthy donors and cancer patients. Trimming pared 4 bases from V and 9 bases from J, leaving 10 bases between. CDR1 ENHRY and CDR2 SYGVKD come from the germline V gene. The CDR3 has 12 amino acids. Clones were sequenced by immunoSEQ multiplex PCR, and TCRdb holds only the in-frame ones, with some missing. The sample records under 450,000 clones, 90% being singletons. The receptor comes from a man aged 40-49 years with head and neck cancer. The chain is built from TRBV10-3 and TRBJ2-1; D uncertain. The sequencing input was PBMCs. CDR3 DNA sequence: TGTGCCATCAGTGGGACGTGGGGTGAGCAGTTCTTC. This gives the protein CAISGTWGEQFF.